This is a list of T cell receptor beta chains from one sample in a study of T cell responses to AZD1222 COVID-19 vaccine. Sequencing was performed with immunoSEQ multiplex PCR; in TCRdb, only in-frame clones are kept and a portion is missing. The data contain about 110,000 clones, less than 90% of them singletons. The sample here was peripheral blood, taken on day 0 of AZD1222 vaccination. These receptors were taken from an adult in good health. Both conserved end residues are part of each CDR3. Fields, in order: CDR3 protein, J gene, CDR3 length, D gene, V gene. D genes are given only for firm matches.

CDR3 protein: CASSYSSGGNTEAFF
J gene: TRBJ1-1
CDR3 length: 15
D gene: TRBD1
V gene: TRBV6-5

CDR3 protein: CASSYSTVEDTQYF
J gene: TRBJ2-3
CDR3 length: 14
D gene: .
V gene: TRBV6-5

CDR3 protein: CASSTGQGVLMNTEAFF
J gene: TRBJ1-1
CDR3 length: 17
D gene: TRBD1
V gene: TRBV5-1

CDR3 protein: CASSLAASYEQYF
J gene: TRBJ2-7
CDR3 length: 13
D gene: .
V gene: TRBV5-1

CDR3 protein: CASSQEGVNGGTDTQYF
J gene: TRBJ2-3
CDR3 length: 17
D gene: .
V gene: TRBV4-2

CDR3 protein: CASSTSTGRLAEAFF
J gene: TRBJ1-1
CDR3 length: 15
D gene: TRBD1
V gene: TRBV5-1

CDR3 protein: CASLGRVGELFF
J gene: TRBJ2-2
CDR3 length: 12
D gene: .
V gene: TRBV28

CDR3 protein: CASSQDQGTMYGYTF
J gene: TRBJ1-2
CDR3 length: 15
D gene: .
V gene: TRBV14

CDR3 protein: CATSRDRSLFGGYTF
J gene: TRBJ1-2
CDR3 length: 15
D gene: .
V gene: TRBV15

CDR3 protein: CAVRGGGQLAKNIQYF
J gene: TRBJ2-4
CDR3 length: 16
D gene: .
V gene: TRBV9

CDR3 protein: CASSQDWTGAYNEQFF
J gene: TRBJ2-1
CDR3 length: 16
D gene: TRBD1
V gene: TRBV4-1

CDR3 protein: CASSPGTGGPSTGELFF
J gene: TRBJ2-2
CDR3 length: 17
D gene: TRBD1
V gene: TRBV7-9

CDR3 protein: CAWITTGTHEAFF
J gene: TRBJ1-1
CDR3 length: 13
D gene: .
V gene: TRBV30

CDR3 protein: CAISVPGMTIYTF
J gene: TRBJ1-2
CDR3 length: 13
D gene: .
V gene: TRBV10-3

CDR3 protein: CATSDATGGFSYNEQFF
J gene: TRBJ2-1
CDR3 length: 17
D gene: TRBD1
V gene: TRBV24-1

CDR3 protein: CASRYSNQPQHF
J gene: TRBJ1-5
CDR3 length: 12
D gene: .
V gene: TRBV2

CDR3 protein: CASSYGQTNTEAFF
J gene: TRBJ1-1
CDR3 length: 14
D gene: .
V gene: TRBV6-5